These 22 T cell receptor beta chains were sequenced from one sample in a study of blood T cell repertoires in COVID-19. This table comes from immunoSEQ multiplex PCR, and its TCRdb copy is limited to in-frame clones, with some not included. This sample has 200,000 to 250,000 clones, with roughly 89% found just once. The specimen sequenced was peripheral blood. These receptor sequences come from a man aged 55 to 69 who had recovered from COVID-19.

The CDR3 DNA follows: TGCACCAGCAGCGGAGGAGGTGTCTACAACAATGAGCAGTTCTTC. Residues: CTSSGGGVYNNEQFF. The rearrangement uses TRBV1 and TRBJ2-1; TRBD2 is the table's D call and was not checked against the DNA. TRBV1 is a pseudogene segment. This CDR3 spans 15 amino acids.

A single count supports this clone. This chain uses TRBV18 with TRBJ1-2, with D possibly being TRBD1 (6 bases). The CDR3 consists of 14 residues. Germline CDR1 is KGHSH and CDR2 is LQKENI. V lost 3 bases, J lost 6 bases, and 14 bases lay in between. CDR3: CASSPSGVPHGYTF. DNA for the CDR3: TGTGCCAGCTCACCCTCAGGGGTTCCACATGGCTACACCTTC.

V and J are TRBV28 and TRBJ2-1, with TRBD2 matching 11 bases. Trimming removed 6 bases from V and 4 bases from J; junction bases left unmatched: 5. The CDR3 has 15 residues. Germline V lookup: CDR1 MDHEN, CDR2 SYDVKM. The CDR3 nucleotides are TGTGCCAGCAGCGTTAGCGGGAGGGGTTACAATGAGCAGTTCTTC. It specifies CASSVSGRGYNEQFF.

The chain has TRBV30 and TRBJ1-4, with D maybe TRBD1 (6 bases). Trimming stripped 8 bases from V and 4 bases from J, with 20 bases between. The CDR3 has 15 residues. Germline CDR1 GTSNPN, CDR2 SVGIG (reference sequence). The CDR3 here is CAGDTTGSRNEKLFF. The CDR3 DNA follows: TGTGCCGGAGACACCACAGGGTCACGTAATGAAAAACTGTTTTTT.

The chain joins TRBV3-1 (or the pseudogene TRBV3-2) to TRBJ1-5; TRBD1 might be the D (5 bases). The V gene's germline CDR1 is LGHDT and CDR2 YNNKEL (reference sequence). V was cut by 1 base and J by 0 bases, with 10 bases left in between. The CDR3 extends over 16 amino acids. The CDR3 DNA is TGTGCCAGCAGCCAAGGACAGCGCTATAGCAATCAGCCCCAGCATTTT. This sequence encodes CASSQGQRYSNQPQHF.

This clone is a singleton in its sample. This rearrangement joins TRBV14 to TRBJ2-3; unclear D gene. This CDR3 has 12 amino acids. Germline V CDR1 and CDR2: SGHDN, FVKESK. Between the trimmed V and J ends, which lost 5 bases and 2 bases, there was a span of 5 bases. The CDR3 region is CASSGFTDTQYF. CDR3 in DNA: TGTGCCAGCAGCGGCTTCACAGATACGCAGTATTTT. The variable domain in full, completed from reference TRBV14 and TRBJ2-3, reads EAGVTQFPSHSVIEKGQTVTLRCDPISGHDNLYWYRRVMGKEIKFLLHFVKESKQDESGMPNNRFLAERTGGTYSTLKVQPAELEDSGVYFCASSGFTDTQYFGPGTRLTVL.

This chain joins TRBV4-3 and TRBJ1-4; possibly TRBD1 for D (6 bases). CDR3 length equals 14 residues. V dropped 0 bases and J dropped 8 bases, with 10 bases sitting between them. The germline V gene encodes CDR1 LGHNA and CDR2 YSLEER. In DNA, the CDR3 is TGCGCCAGCAGCCAAGATTGGGGGCCCGAAAAACTGTTTTTT. It encodes CASSQDWGPEKLFF.

The chain has TRBV5-1 and TRBJ1-4; no reliable D call. The CDR3 consists of 15 residues. Germline CDR1 SGHRS, CDR2 YFSETQ. The V end was cut by 5 bases, the J end by 0 bases, with 11 bases between. CDR3 DNA sequence: TGCGCCAGCAGTTCACAGCTTGCAACTAATGAAAAACTGTTTTTT. Encoded protein: CASSSQLATNEKLFF.

This chain connects TRBV30 to TRBJ2-7, with 8 nucleotides matching TRBD2. This CDR3 comprises 12 residues. The germline gives CDR1 GTSNPN, CDR2 SVGIG (reference sequence). With 5 bases clipped from V and 5 bases from J, the junction kept 5 bases outside the gene matches. CDR3 in DNA: TGTGCCTGGGAAAGCGGGGGCGACGAGCAGTACTTC. Its protein is CAWESGGDEQYF.

Here the CDR3 DNA reads TGTGCCAGTGGGGCAGGGGGCTATCAGCCCCAGCATTTT. Translation: CASGAGGYQPQHF. The gene calls are TRBV19 and TRBJ1-5; TRBD1 aligns across 8 bases. V trimming: 8 bases; J trimming: 5 bases; junction bases outside the gene matches: 5. The germline V gene encodes CDR1 LNHDA and CDR2 SQIVND (reference sequence). CDR3 length: 13 residues. Using reference TRBV19 and TRBJ1-5 for the parts outside the CDR3, the full variable domain is DGGITQSPKYLFRKEGQNVTLSCEQNLNHDAMYWYRQDPGQGLRLIYYSQIVNDFQKGDIAEGYSVSREKKESFPLTVTSAQKNPTAFYLCASGAGGYQPQHFGDGTRLSIL.

V usage is TRBV24-1 and J usage is TRBJ2-1, with 11 bases identical to TRBD1. CDR3 length: 15 amino acids. Losses at the gene ends were 7 bases for V and 7 bases for J; bases not matched to a gene: 8. Germline values: CDR1 KGHDR, CDR2 SFDVKD. The chain's CDR3 is CATSRTGGVFNEQFF. The CDR3 nucleotides are TGTGCCACCAGCCGGACAGGGGGCGTATTTAATGAGCAGTTCTTC.

This chain uses TRBV11-3 with TRBJ2-7, with TRBD1 as a possible D gene (5 bases). Germline CDR1 reads SGHNT; CDR2 reads YENEEA. This CDR3 region has 13 residues. Trimming took 3 bases from V and 1 from J, leaving 7 bases between them. The CDR3 protein is CASSFQGSYEQYF. The CDR3 nucleotides are TGTGCCAGCAGCTTCCAGGGTTCCTACGAGCAGTACTTC.

To note about this clone: The same CDR3 also results from other DNA sequences found in this sample. This chain links TRBV5-4 with TRBJ1-1; 8 nucleotides line up with TRBD1. CDR1 and CDR2 from the germline V gene are SGHNT and YYREEE (reference sequence). CDR3 length: 15 amino acids. V lost 1 base to trimming and J lost 1 base; unmatched junction nucleotides: 3. The CDR3 loop is CASSLSGTGNTEAFF. Written as DNA, the CDR3 is TGTGCCAGCAGCTTGTCCGGGACAGGGAACACTGAAGCTTTCTTT.

The chain joins TRBV11-2 to TRBJ2-1; D possibly corresponds to TRBD1 (6 bases). Per germline, CDR1 SGHAT and CDR2 FQNNGV. Trimming took 0 bases from V and 6 from J, leaving 18 bases between them. The CDR3 runs to 17 residues. CDR3 amino acids: CASSLDGLQGIRNEQFF. The CDR3 DNA reads as TGTGCCAGCAGCTTAGACGGTTTACAGGGTATTCGCAATGAGCAGTTCTTC.

CDR3 in DNA: TGTGCCATCAGTGATCTGAGGTCAAAAGCTCTTTCTGGCTACACCTTC. It translates to CAISDLRSKALSGYTF. The chain links TRBV10-3 to TRBJ1-2, with unresolved D. The CDR3 extends over 16 amino acids. Germline lookup yields CDR1 ENHRY and CDR2 SYGVKD. Trimming removed 3 bases from V and 7 bases from J, with 21 bases in between.

J is TRBJ2-7 and V is TRBV15; D gene ambiguous. Per the germline V gene, CDR1 is LNHNV and CDR2 is YYDKDF (reference sequence). There are 13 residues in the CDR3. Between the trimmed V and J ends, which lost 1 base and 3 bases, there was a span of 7 bases. As DNA, the CDR3 is TGTGCCACCAGCAGAGGACGGAGCTACGAGCAGTACTTC. It encodes CATSRGRSYEQYF.

V gene TRBV6-2 or TRBV6-3 combines with J gene TRBJ2-1, with 9 positions matching TRBD2. With V trimmed by 2 bases and J by 3 bases, 8 bases remained unmatched. CDR3 length: 17 residues. The germline V gene has CDR1 MNHEY and CDR2 SVGEGT. The DNA of the CDR3 is TGTGCCAGCAGTTACGGGCTAGCGGGACTACACTACAATGAGCAGTTCTTC. It codes for CASSYGLAGLHYNEQFF.

This chain links TRBV18 with TRBJ2-7; TRBD2 agrees at 8 bases. The CDR3 length is 14 residues. Trimming cost V 4 bases and J 3 bases; bases outside gene matches: 5. Germline CDR1 and CDR2: KGHSH and LQKENI. Here the CDR3 reads CASSLSSGGYEQYF. The DNA of the CDR3 is TGTGCCAGCTCACTAAGCAGCGGGGGCTACGAGCAGTACTTC.

This sequence joins TRBV25-1 and TRBJ2-1; the match to TRBD2 covers 9 bases. The CDR3 is made up of 18 amino acids. CDR1 is MGHDK and CDR2 is SYGVNS in the germline V gene. With 3 bases clipped from V and 0 bases from J, the junction kept 9 bases outside the gene matches. The chain's CDR3 is CASSDPDSGGRSYNEQFF. The CDR3 nucleotides are TGTGCCAGCAGTGATCCCGATAGCGGGGGCCGCTCCTACAATGAGCAGTTCTTC.

The chain is built from TRBV19 and TRBJ1-5; 9 bases align to TRBD1. This CDR3 has 19 residues. With V trimmed by 7 bases and J by 0 bases, 16 bases remained unmatched. Per germline, CDR1 LNHDA and CDR2 SQIVND (reference sequence). The CDR3 DNA reads TGTGCCAGTACCCCCAGTGGTAGGACAGGGGCCCTTAGCAATCAGCCCCAGCATTTT. Translated: CASTPSGRTGALSNQPQHF.

The V and J genes are TRBV19 and TRBJ2-1; 9 bases align to TRBD1. This CDR3 region has 15 residues. Germline CDR1 is LNHDA and CDR2 is SQIVND (reference sequence). With V trimmed by 6 bases and J by 4 bases, 7 bases remained unmatched. In DNA, the CDR3 is TGTGCCAGTAGGCTACAGGGGGCTGGGTACAATGAGCAGTTCTTC. Translation gives CASRLQGAGYNEQFF.

The chain is built from TRBV18 and TRBJ1-3; 9 bases agree with TRBD1. CDR1 KGHSH and CDR2 LQKENI come from the germline V gene. The CDR3 has 16 residues. V was clipped by 2 bases and J by 6 bases; unmatched bases: 8. CDR3: CASSPTAGTGPNTIYF. The CDR3 coding sequence is TGTGCCAGCTCACCAACCGCTGGGACAGGGCCAAACACCATATATTTT.